This TCR beta chain originates from a study of a mutant IDH1 vaccine in newly diagnosed glioma. Overall study context: Eight vaccinations reached patients in weeks 1, 3, 5, 7, 11, 15, 19 and 23. Patients had received radiotherapy, temozolomide, or both previously, most receiving both.

Notes on this clone: As yet, its antigen is unknown.

Time point indicated: week 23, last vaccination. Each vaccine dose was 300 ug of mutant IDH1 20-mer peptide, with topical imiquimod. Each donor presented with a new WHO grade 3 or 4 astrocytoma that tested IDH1-mutant and showed ATRX loss. This CDR3 spans 14 amino acids. In germline, CDR1 is PRHDT, CDR2 FYEKMQ (reference sequence). Trimming left V 5 bases short and J 9 bases short, with 19 bases between. Sequencing was performed with immunoSEQ multiplex PCR; in TCRdb, only in-frame clones are kept and a portion is missing. The data show around 60,000 clones, with 85% seen just once and less than 5% held by the top ten.

The sample was PBMCs, taken from a glioma patient whose treatment included an IDH1 peptide vaccine. The V gene is TRBV13, the J gene TRBJ1-1, with D hard to call. This sequence was found in a man aged 25-45 years with glioma. The CDR3, as DNA: TGTGCCAGCAGCCGGGTAGAGGGAAACAGTCAAGCTTTCTTT. Protein sequence: CASSRVEGNSQAFF. Looking up the rest from reference TRBV13 and TRBJ1-1 gives the full variable domain: AAGVIQSPRHLIKEKRETATLKCYPIPRHDTVYWYQQGPGQDPQFLISFYEKMQSDKGSIPDRFSAQQFSDYHSELNMSSLELGDSALYFCASSRVEGNSQAFFGQGTRLTVV.